Listed below are T cell receptor beta chains from one sample, sequenced in a study of molecular identifiers for immune sequencing clone quantification. TCRdb re-analysed the PCR reads in MiXCR, keeping a single row per CDR3 protein. The sample has nearly 650,000 distinct CDR3 sequences; 25% are singletons. The material sequenced was naive CD8+ T cells from blood, with Jurkat cell RNA spiked in. All receptors derive from a human donor in good health. Some libraries in this study had Jurkat cell RNA spiked in. Each CDR3 is given with its conserved first and last residue. D genes are given only for firm matches. Expanded clones get a size class; other rows say once, few or many, or leave the size out.

abundance,j_gene,d_gene,v_gene,CDR3nt,CDR3aa
NA,TRBJ2-5,NA,TRBV4-3,TGCGCCAGCAGCCAAGAATCATCGACGGCGGGACCGTACCAAGAGACCCAGTACTTC,CASSQESSTAGPYQETQYF
NA,TRBJ1-5,NA,TRBV28,TGTGCCAGCAGCCCCCGACAATGGAGCAATCAGCGCCAGCATTTT,CASSPRQWSNQRQHF
NA,TRBJ2-3,NA,TRBV4-3,TGCGCCAGCAGCCAAGATCACGGTAGCACAGATACGCAGTATTTT,CASSQDHGSTDTQYF
many,TRBJ2-4,NA,TRBV2,TGTGCCAGCAGTGGAACAGGTGTTATCAAAAACATTCAGTACTTC,CASSGTGVIKNIQYF
many,TRBJ2-3,NA,TRBV6-5,TGTGCCAGCATCAAAAAGGGGAGGGGGTCCCCAGATACGCAGTATTTT,CASIKKGRGSPDTQYF
NA,TRBJ1-3,NA,TRBV7-9,TGTGCCAGCAGCTTAGCTCTTCGGTCTTCTTGGGGAAACACCATATATTTT,CASSLALRSSWGNTIYF
many,TRBJ2-3,NA,TRBV2,TGTGCCAGCAGTGCGGGGCAGTCTAGCACAGATACGCAGTATTTT,CASSAGQSSTDTQYF
many,TRBJ1-4,TRBD1,TRBV6-6,TGTGCCAGCAGTTACCATCCAGGGGGGGAAACTAATGAAAAACTGTTTTTT,CASSYHPGGETNEKLFF
many,TRBJ1-2,NA,TRBV4-3,TGCGCCAGCAGCCAAGATTGGTCAGGGACGGAAAACTATGGCTACACCTTC,CASSQDWSGTENYGYTF
NA,TRBJ1-1,NA,TRBV12-3/TRBV12-4,TGTGCCAGCAGCGCCGGCGGATCGAACACTGAAGCTTTCTTT,CASSAGGSNTEAFF
few,TRBJ2-1,NA,TRBV12-3/TRBV12-4,TGTGCCAGCAGTCCCTACACCCCGTACAATGAGCAGTTCTTC,CASSPYTPYNEQFF
few,TRBJ2-7,TRBD1,TRBV19,TGTGCCAGTAGTATATCGACAGGGAGTTTCTACGAGCAGTACTTC,CASSISTGSFYEQYF
few,TRBJ2-3,TRBD2,TRBV27,TGTGCCAGCAGTATCACTAGCGGGTACGCAGATACGCAGTATTTT,CASSITSGYADTQYF
NA,TRBJ2-1,TRBD2,TRBV2,TGTGCCAGCAGTGGGACGGGAGGGCCTATCAATGAGCAGTTCTTC,CASSGTGGPINEQFF